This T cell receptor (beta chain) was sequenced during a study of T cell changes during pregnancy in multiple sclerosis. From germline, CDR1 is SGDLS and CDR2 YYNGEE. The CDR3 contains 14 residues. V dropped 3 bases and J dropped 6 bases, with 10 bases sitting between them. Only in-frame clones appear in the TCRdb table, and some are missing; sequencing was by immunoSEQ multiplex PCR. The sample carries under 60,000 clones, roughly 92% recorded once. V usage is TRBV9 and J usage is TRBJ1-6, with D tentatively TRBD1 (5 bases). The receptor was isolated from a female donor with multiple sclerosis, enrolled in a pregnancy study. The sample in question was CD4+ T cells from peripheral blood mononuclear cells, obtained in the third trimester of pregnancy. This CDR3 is CASSAGLGNSPLHF. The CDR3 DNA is TGTGCCAGCAGCGCGGGACTTGGTAATTCACCCCTCCACTTT.